The 28 T cell receptor beta chains in this list originate from one sample, sequenced in a study of blood T cells in healthy people across ages. A J-beta primer mix and a sample-barcoded 5' primer were used in a second PCR of roughly 7 to 12 cycles. TCRdb re-derived calls from the 5' RACE reads in MiXCR, one entry per CDR3 protein. The table records around 800,000 distinct CDR3 sequences, about 55% of them present only once. The sequencing input was blood. These receptor sequences come from an elderly man in good health.

The chain recombines TRBV3-1 with TRBJ2-5; D remains ambiguous. The CDR3 sequence is 14 residues long. Germline assignment: CDR1 LGHDT and CDR2 YNNKEL (reference sequence). V was clipped by 3 bases and J by 1 base, with 9 bases between them. The CDR3 sequence: CASSQQASQETQYF. In DNA, the CDR3 is TGTGCCAGCAGCCAGCAGGCTTCCCAAGAGACCCAGTACTTC.

In this sample, this clonotype turned up once. The chain recombines TRBV4-1 with TRBJ2-7; TRBD1 matches 9 bases. There are 16 residues in the CDR3. Germline V gene data show CDR1 as MGHRA and CDR2 as YSYEKL. The V segment lost 1 base and the J segment 2 bases; nucleotides outside the gene matches: 6. The CDR3 bases are TGCGCCAGCAGCCAAGTCCCGGGACAGGGTCCCTACGAGCAGTACTTC. It encodes CASSQVPGQGPYEQYF.

In DNA form, the CDR3 reads TGCGCCAGCAGCCAAGGACTGGCCTCTGGGGCCAACGTCCTGACTTTC. Translating it yields CASSQGLASGANVLTF. The chain couples TRBV4-1 to TRBJ2-6; D remains unclear. The CDR3 is 16 amino acids. Deletions cut 1 base from V and 0 bases from J, with 7 bases between. CDR1 is MGHRA, CDR2 YSYEKL, per germline.

The genes are TRBV9 and TRBJ2-3; 8 nucleotides line up with TRBD2. V was clipped by 1 base and J by 5 bases; unmatched bases: 6. The length of the CDR3 is 15 residues. Germline CDR1 SGDLS, CDR2 YYNGEE. The CDR3 sequence is CASSVSGSWLDTQYF. DNA for the CDR3: TGTGCCAGCAGCGTAAGCGGGAGTTGGTTAGATACGCAGTATTTT.

V gene TRBV5-1 combines with J gene TRBJ2-7; D perhaps matches TRBD1 (5 bases). CDR1 is SGHRS and CDR2 is YFSETQ in the germline V gene. V was clipped by 0 bases and J by 0 bases, with 13 bases between them. The CDR3 has 16 amino acids. CDR3: CASSLEGFRSSYEQYF. CDR3 nucleotides: TGCGCCAGCAGCTTGGAGGGGTTCAGGAGCTCCTACGAGCAGTACTTC.

This chain uses TRBV27 with TRBJ2-6, with D unresolved. The CDR3 is 15 residues long. V shed 5 bases and J shed 0 bases, with 8 bases lying between them. Per germline, CDR1 MNHEY and CDR2 SMNVEV (reference sequence). CDR3 in amino acids: CASSARPSGANVLTF. CDR3 nucleotides: TGTGCCAGCAGTGCCCGTCCCTCTGGGGCCAACGTCCTGACTTTC.

The chain recombines TRBV10-3 with TRBJ2-3, with 11 bases identical to TRBD2. Germline lookup yields CDR1 ENHRY and CDR2 SYGVKD. The CDR3 loop spans 17 amino acids. Trimming at V came to 3 bases and at J to 4 bases, leaving 9 bases not matched to a gene. This CDR3 is CAISEGATSGSPDTQYF. CDR3 in DNA: TGTGCCATCAGTGAAGGGGCTACTAGCGGGAGTCCAGATACGCAGTATTTT.

Remarks on this clonotype: The junction shows a germline mismatch at one end, possibly a read error. The chain links TRBV12-3 or TRBV12-4 to TRBJ2-3, with 10 nucleotides matching TRBD2. CDR3 length: 16 residues. DNA for the CDR3: TGTGCCAGCAGTTTAGATCCTAGCGGGAGCACAGATGCGCAGTATTTT. The encoded protein is CASSLDPSGSTDAQYF.

The chain combines TRBV14 with TRBJ2-1; 10 positions agree with TRBD2. CDR1 SGHDN and CDR2 FVKESK come from the germline V gene. This CDR3 spans 20 amino acids. The V gene end was trimmed by 1 base and the J gene end by 2 bases; junction bases not matched to a gene: 14. CDR3 in amino acids: CASSQGKGLAVPAPYNEQFF. The CDR3 DNA reads TGTGCCAGCAGCCAAGGAAAAGGACTAGCGGTCCCCGCCCCCTACAATGAGCAGTTCTTC.

The rearrangement uses TRBV9 and TRBJ1-6; 9 bases align to TRBD1. CDR1 and CDR2 from the germline V gene are SGDLS and YYNGEE. This CDR3 is built from 18 residues. Trimming removed 3 bases from V and 3 bases from J; junction bases left unmatched: 10. CDR3 loop: CASSGSETGGFYNSPLHF. In DNA, the CDR3 is TGTGCCAGCAGCGGATCAGAAACAGGGGGCTTCTATAATTCACCCCTCCACTTT. Drawing the rest from reference TRBV9 and TRBJ1-6, the complete variable domain is DSGVTQTPKHLITATGQRVTLRCSPRSGDLSVYWYQQSLDQGLQFLIQYYNGEERAKGNILERFSAQQFPDLHSELNLSSLELGDSALYFCASSGSETGGFYNSPLHFGNGTRLTVT.

The rearrangement joins TRBV28 to TRBJ1-2; the D gene is possibly TRBD1 (5 bases). Germline-derived CDR1 and CDR2 are MDHEN and SYDVKM. The CDR3 covers 17 residues. Trimming shortened V by 2 bases and J by 0 bases, and 16 bases separated the two germline ends. CDR3 sequence (DNA): TGTGCCAGCAGTTTAGGGGTCAGCGGGGGGTCTAACTATGGCTACACCTTC. It translates to CASSLGVSGGSNYGYTF.

This clonotype appeared a few times. The chain has TRBV15 and TRBJ2-3; D remains ambiguous. Germline values: CDR1 LNHNV, CDR2 YYDKDF (reference sequence). V was shortened by 0 bases and J by 14 bases, with 33 bases between the two germline ends. CDR3 length equals 19 residues. Here the CDR3 DNA reads TGTGCCACCAGCAGAGATTGGAGATCTCAGATTAAAGGGCACAGATACGCGTATTTT. Translated: CATSRDWRSQIKGHRYAYF.

V gene TRBV7-8 combines with J gene TRBJ2-1, with 15 nucleotides matching TRBD2. This CDR3 has 17 amino acids. Germline V gene lookup returns CDR1 SGHVS and CDR2 FQNEAQ. Losses at the gene ends were 4 bases for V and 12 bases for J; bases not matched to a gene: 13. The CDR3 region has the DNA TGTGCCAGCAGCTCGCTCCCCAGGGGACTAGCGGGGGGCTGGCAGTTCTTC. Amino acid sequence: CASSSLPRGLAGGWQFF.

The rearrangement uses TRBV20-1 and TRBJ1-1, with D possibly TRBD1 on 5 matching bases. Between the trimmed V and J ends, which lost 0 bases and 0 bases, there was a span of 14 bases. CDR3 length: 16 residues. Germline V CDR1 and CDR2: DFQATT, SNEGSKA (reference sequence). CDR3 protein: CSARDLSGKMNTEAFF. DNA of the CDR3: TGCAGTGCTAGAGATCTTTCAGGGAAGATGAACACTGAAGCTTTCTTT.

The chain couples TRBV6-1 to TRBJ2-5, with 9 bases that match TRBD2. Trimming took 3 bases from V and 1 from J; bases not matched to a gene: 6. Germline CDR1 is MNHNS and CDR2 is SASEGT. CDR3 size: 16 residues. The CDR3 protein is CASSDWLAGIQETQYF. Here the CDR3 DNA reads TGTGCCAGCAGTGATTGGCTAGCGGGGATCCAAGAGACCCAGTACTTC.

This clonotype has only one observation. The chain links TRBV20-1 to TRBJ2-1, with D perhaps TRBD2 (6 bases). V dropped 6 bases and J dropped 0 bases, with 15 bases sitting between them. The CDR3 runs 15 residues. The germline CDR1 and CDR2 sequences are DFQATT and SNEGSKA (reference sequence). CDR3 nucleotide sequence: TGCAGTGCCTCTTTAGCGGATAGCTCCTACAATGAGCAGTTCTTC. Its translation: CSASLADSSYNEQFF.

V gene TRBV11-1 combines with J gene TRBJ2-5, with D maybe TRBD2 (5 bases). CDR3 length: 14 residues. The V end was cut by 2 bases, the J end by 3 bases, with 10 bases between. Germline CDR1 is SGHAT and CDR2 is FQDESV (reference sequence). The CDR3 DNA is TGTGCCAGCAGCTTAATGCGGGTAAAAGAGACCCAGTACTTC. Translating it yields CASSLMRVKETQYF.

This clonotype was picked up a small number of times. The chain joins TRBV27 to TRBJ2-5; D possibly corresponds to TRBD2 (6 bases). The J call is in doubt because the DNA end fits TRBJ2-7 better. CDR3 length: 13 amino acids. In germline, CDR1 is MNHEY, CDR2 SMNVEV (reference sequence). The CDR3 bases are TGTGCCAGCACCCCGCGGGGTGGGTACGAGCAGTACTTC. This sequence encodes CASTPRGGYEQYF.

In this sample, this clonotype turned up once. V usage is TRBV7-9 and J usage is TRBJ2-3, with D unclear. The CDR3 runs 14 residues. The germline CDR1 and CDR2 sequences are SEHNR and FQNEAQ (reference sequence). Trimming pared 1 base from V and 14 bases from J, leaving 19 bases between. The chain's CDR3 is CASSLVRGERYAYF. As DNA, the CDR3 is TGTGCCAGCAGCTTAGTACGAGGTGAGAGATACGCGTATTTT.

The gene calls are TRBV25-1 and TRBJ2-7, with 7 bases lining up with TRBD2. The germline CDR1 and CDR2 sequences are MGHDK and SYGVNS. The CDR3 is 15 residues long. Trimming cost V 6 bases and J 0 bases; bases outside gene matches: 8. CDR3 residues: CASRDREALSYEQYF. CDR3 bases: TGTGCCAGCAGGGACCGGGAGGCCCTCTCCTACGAGCAGTACTTC.

V gene TRBV7-9 combines with J gene TRBJ2-7, with TRBD1 matching over 7 bases. V shed 7 bases and J 10 bases; nucleotides not matched to a gene: 19. Germline V gives CDR1 SEHNR, CDR2 FQNEAQ (reference sequence). CDR3 length equals 15 residues. The DNA of the CDR3 is TGTGCCAGCAACCCCCTGGCAGGGGGTGTTAGTACCCAGTACTTC. Translating gives CASNPLAGGVSTQYF.

The chain uses TRBV6-5 and TRBJ1-1, with unresolved D. CDR3 size: 12 residues. The V end was cut by 8 bases, the J end by 1 base, with 8 bases between. CDR1 is MNHEY, CDR2 SVGAGI, per germline. The CDR3 DNA is TGTGCCAGCGGTAACAGGAACACTGAAGCTTTCTTT. Protein sequence: CASGNRNTEAFF.

J is TRBJ2-1 and V is TRBV12-3 or TRBV12-4; TRBD1 aligns across 11 bases. The CDR3 sequence is 15 residues long. The ends lost 5 bases at V and 4 bases at J; junction bases unmatched: 4. The CDR3 region is CASSVGTGGYNEQFF. Written as DNA, the CDR3 is TGTGCCAGCAGTGTCGGGACAGGGGGTTACAATGAGCAGTTCTTC.

The genes are TRBV9 and TRBJ1-6; D is possibly TRBD1 (5 bases). The V end was cut by 0 bases, the J end by 10 bases, with 8 bases between. The CDR3 runs to 13 residues. Per germline, CDR1 SGDLS and CDR2 YYNGEE. This CDR3 reads CASSVAGRSPLHF. The CDR3 DNA reads as TGTGCCAGCAGCGTAGCGGGACGGTCACCCCTCCACTTT.

The table lists this clonotype with a few counts. The chain recombines TRBV30 with TRBJ2-5; D remains ambiguous. The CDR3 is 12 residues long. V was shortened by 0 bases and J by 4 bases, with 6 bases between the two germline ends. CDR1 is GTSNPN and CDR2 is SVGIG in the germline V gene (reference sequence). As DNA, the CDR3 is TGTGCCTGGAGTGTAACCGGAGAGACCCAGTACTTC. It specifies CAWSVTGETQYF.

The chain recombines TRBV6-5 with TRBJ2-5; D gene unclear. CDR1 and CDR2 (germline): MNHEY, SVGAGI. The CDR3 consists of 12 residues. The ends were cut back, 10 bases at V and 1 base at J, with 10 bases in the middle. CDR3: CATRTGQETQYF. The CDR3 nucleotides read TGTGCCACCCGGACGGGCCAAGAGACCCAGTACTTC.

The chain couples TRBV24-1 to TRBJ2-1; D is unclear. This CDR3 spans 16 amino acids. Trimming left V 4 bases short and J 0 bases short, with 12 bases between. CDR1 is KGHDR and CDR2 is SFDVKD in the germline V gene. CDR3 protein: CATSDLSPSSYNEQFF. Written as DNA, the CDR3 is TGTGCCACCAGTGACCTGAGCCCCAGCTCCTACAATGAGCAGTTCTTC.

This rearrangement joins TRBV20-1 to TRBJ1-4; TRBD1 matches at 7 bases. The V gene end was trimmed by 6 bases and the J gene end by 5 bases; junction bases not matched to a gene: 9. CDR1 and CDR2 (germline): DFQATT, SNEGSKA (reference sequence). This CDR3 region has 14 residues. CDR3 in amino acids: CSALTGTVNEKLFF. Here the CDR3 DNA reads TGCAGTGCACTAACCGGGACAGTCAATGAAAAACTGTTTTTT.